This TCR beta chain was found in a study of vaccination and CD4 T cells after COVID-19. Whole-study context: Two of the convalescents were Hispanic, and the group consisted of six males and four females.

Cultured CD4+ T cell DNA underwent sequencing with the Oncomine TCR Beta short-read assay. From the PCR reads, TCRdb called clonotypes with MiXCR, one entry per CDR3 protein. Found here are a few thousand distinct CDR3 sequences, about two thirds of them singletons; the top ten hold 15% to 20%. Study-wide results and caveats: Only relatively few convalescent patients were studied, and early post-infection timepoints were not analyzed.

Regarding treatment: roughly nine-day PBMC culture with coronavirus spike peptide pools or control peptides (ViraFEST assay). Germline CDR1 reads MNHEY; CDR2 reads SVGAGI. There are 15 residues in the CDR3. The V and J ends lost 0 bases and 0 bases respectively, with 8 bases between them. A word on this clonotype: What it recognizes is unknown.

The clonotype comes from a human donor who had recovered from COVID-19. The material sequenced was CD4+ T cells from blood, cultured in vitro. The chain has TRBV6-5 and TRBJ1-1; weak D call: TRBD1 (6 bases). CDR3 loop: CASSYSTGVNTEAFF. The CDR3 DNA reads TGTGCCAGCAGTTACTCGACAGGAGTGAACACTGAAGCTTTCTTT.